These 26 T cell receptor beta chains were sequenced from one sample in a study of blood T cell repertoires in COVID-19. Data came from immunoSEQ multiplex PCR; TCRdb stores just in-frame clones and leaves some out. Among more than 55,000 clones listed, roughly 86% were seen once. The material sequenced was peripheral blood. The source is a man aged 55-75 years with active or convalescent COVID-19.

The rearrangement uses TRBV6-4 and TRBJ2-1; 9 bases fit TRBD2. Trimming took 0 bases from V and 8 from J; bases not matched to a gene: 5. The germline gives CDR1 MRHNA, CDR2 SNTAGT. CDR3 size: 15 residues. CDR3 sequence reads: CASSDSAGGAHEQFF. Here the CDR3 DNA reads TGTGCCAGCAGTGACTCGGCGGGAGGGGCCCATGAGCAGTTCTTC.

For the CDR3, the DNA is TGTGCCAGCAGCACGGCGGCCAGGGGTCAACACCAAGAGACCCAGTACTTC. It translates to CASSTAARGQHQETQYF. This chain joins TRBV27 and TRBJ2-5, with D perhaps matching TRBD1 (6 bases). The V end lost 6 bases, the J end lost 0 bases, and 20 bases lay between the germline ends. This CDR3 contains 17 residues. Germline CDR1 is MNHEY and CDR2 is SMNVEV (reference sequence).

V is TRBV7-9 and J is TRBJ1-6; tentative D call: TRBD1 (5 bases). The V end was cut by 2 bases, the J end by 9 bases, with 8 bases between. Per the germline V gene, CDR1 is SEHNR and CDR2 is FQNEAQ (reference sequence). CDR3 length: 13 residues. CDR3 amino acids: CASSLQGGSPLHF. The CDR3 DNA reads as TGTGCCAGCAGCTTACAGGGTGGTTCACCCCTCCACTTT.

CDR3 amino acids: CASSPLPTGQKAGGYTF. CDR3 coding DNA: TGTGCCAGCAGTCCCCTCCCCACTGGACAGAAAGCGGGGGGCTACACCTTC. This chain joins TRBV5-6 and TRBJ1-2, with a weak D call TRBD1 (6 bases). The CDR3 has 17 residues. V lost 5 bases and J 8 bases, leaving 28 bases between the germline ends. Germline values: CDR1 SGHDT, CDR2 YYEEEE.

This chain links TRBV7-8 with TRBJ1-1; D gene ambiguous. Trimming took 5 bases from V and 5 from J, leaving 21 bases between them. The V gene's germline CDR1 is SGHVS and CDR2 FQNEAQ. The CDR3 spans 16 residues. The CDR3 coding sequence is TGTGCCAGCAGCGCCCCACGGGGTTTAGTAGGGACTGAAGCTTTCTTT. It specifies CASSAPRGLVGTEAFF.

This chain uses TRBV11-2 with TRBJ2-1, with a weak D call TRBD1 (6 bases). This CDR3 comprises 14 residues. Deletions cut 5 bases from V and 2 bases from J, with 10 bases between. Germline V gene sequence: CDR1 SGHAT, CDR2 FQNNGV. The CDR3 is CASSMGTTYNEQFF. The CDR3 DNA reads as TGTGCCAGCAGCATGGGGACAACCTACAATGAGCAGTTCTTC.

The rearrangement uses TRBV11-2 and TRBJ2-7, with TRBD2 matching 13 bases. V was clipped by 5 bases and J by 5 bases; unmatched bases: 12. Per the germline V gene, CDR1 is SGHAT and CDR2 is FQNNGV. This CDR3 region has 17 residues. The CDR3 DNA sequence: TGTGCCAGCAGCACGAGACAGACTAGCGGGAGGCTAGACGAGCAGTACTTC. Translating gives CASSTRQTSGRLDEQYF.

The V and J genes are TRBV7-2 and TRBJ2-5, with TRBD2 as a possible D gene (6 bases). The CDR3 has 18 amino acids. Germline V gene sequence: CDR1 SGHTA, CDR2 FQGNSA. Trimming removed 5 bases from V and 4 bases from J, with 26 bases in between. CDR3 in DNA: TGTGCCAGCAGCCGCAACGCCTATACCAAAGTCGGGGGAGAGACCCAGTACTTC. It is translated as CASSRNAYTKVGGETQYF.

The chain couples TRBV19 to TRBJ1-2; D gene uncertain. V was clipped by 4 bases and J by 5 bases, with 14 bases between them. This CDR3 has 14 amino acids. Germline values: CDR1 LNHDA, CDR2 SQIVND (reference sequence). The CDR3 loop is CASSNRGVLYGYTF. The CDR3 region has the DNA TGTGCCAGTAGTAACCGGGGAGTGTTGTATGGCTACACCTTC.

This sequence joins TRBV5-6 and TRBJ1-2; TRBD1 aligns across 12 bases. Germline CDR1 SGHDT, CDR2 YYEEEE. Trimming at V came to 2 bases and at J to 4 bases, leaving 6 bases not matched to a gene. CDR3 length equals 16 residues. CDR3 sequence reads: CASSLGDRGQIYGYTF. The CDR3 region has the DNA TGTGCCAGCAGCTTAGGGGACAGGGGGCAAATCTATGGCTACACCTTC.

The rearrangement uses TRBV2 and TRBJ1-3, with D hard to call. The germline CDR1 and CDR2 sequences are SNHLY and FYNNEI. The CDR3 contains 15 residues. V was cut by 4 bases and J by 1 base, with 11 bases left in between. The CDR3 nucleotides are TGTGCCAGCAGTGTTTCACTTCCGTCTGGAAACACCATATATTTT. This encodes CASSVSLPSGNTIYF. Together with reference TRBV2 and TRBJ1-3, the CDR3 gives the full variable domain: EPEVTQTPSHQVTQMGQEVILRCVPISNHLYFYWYRQILGQKVEFLVSFYNNEISEKSEIFDDQFSVERPDGSNFTLKIRSTKLEDSAMYFCASSVSLPSGNTIYFGEGSWLTVV.

CDR3: CASSQTGTGAPDTQYF. Here the CDR3 DNA reads TGCGCCAGCAGCCAGACCGGGACAGGGGCGCCAGATACGCAGTATTTT. The genes are TRBV4-1 and TRBJ2-3; 10 bases are shared with TRBD1. V was pared by 3 bases and J by 4 bases, with 7 bases of the junction left unmatched. There are 16 residues in the CDR3. Per the germline V gene, CDR1 is MGHRA and CDR2 is YSYEKL.

Written as DNA, the CDR3 is TGTGCCAGCTCATCGGGACAGGCCCCCTACGAGCAGTACTTC. Protein: CASSSGQAPYEQYF. V usage is TRBV18 and J usage is TRBJ2-7, with TRBD1 identical over 8 bases. J was trimmed by 2 bases and V by 5 bases; bases with no gene match: 5. CDR1 and CDR2 from the germline V gene are KGHSH and LQKENI. This CDR3 spans 14 amino acids.

J is TRBJ1-1 and V is TRBV20-1, with D perhaps TRBD1 (6 bases). Trimming cost V 0 bases and J 8 bases, with 7 bases left between them. This CDR3 is 11 amino acids long. CDR1 is DFQATT and CDR2 is SNEGSKA in the germline V gene (reference sequence). The CDR3 region is CSARDRGEAFF. The CDR3 DNA sequence: TGCAGTGCTAGAGACAGGGGAGAAGCTTTCTTT.

V gene TRBV11-2 combines with J gene TRBJ2-3; perhaps TRBD2 as D (5 bases). Germline V gene sequence: CDR1 SGHAT, CDR2 FQNNGV. CDR3 length: 15 amino acids. V was trimmed by 4 bases and J by 0 bases, leaving 11 bases between them. CDR3 protein: CASSSPLESTDTQYF. CDR3 coding DNA: TGTGCCAGCAGCTCGCCACTAGAGAGCACAGATACGCAGTATTTT.

V usage is TRBV12-5 and J usage is TRBJ2-7, with 7 bases identical to TRBD1. The CDR3 runs 15 residues. V shed 6 bases and J 2 bases; nucleotides not matched to a gene: 10. CDR1 and CDR2 (germline): LGHNT, FRNRAP. CDR3 in amino acids: CASGNTNRGPYEQYF. DNA for the CDR3: TGTGCTAGTGGCAATACTAACAGGGGCCCCTACGAGCAGTACTTC.

CDR3 amino acids: CASSRKVDRPNEKLFF. The CDR3 DNA reads as TGCGCCAGCAGCCGAAAAGTAGACAGACCGAATGAAAAACTGTTTTTT. The J gene is TRBJ1-4, the V gene TRBV4-3, with D tentatively TRBD1 (5 bases). The CDR3 loop spans 16 amino acids. Trimming cost V 4 bases and J 5 bases, with 17 bases left between them. Germline CDR1 reads LGHNA; CDR2 reads YSLEER.

V usage is TRBV5-1 and J usage is TRBJ2-5; D is possibly TRBD1 (6 bases). Looked up from germline, CDR1 is SGHRS and CDR2 is YFSETQ. This CDR3 region has 14 residues. V lost 4 bases and J 5 bases, leaving 15 bases between the germline ends. DNA of the CDR3: TGCGCCAGCAGCCGGGACAACCCCTGGGAGACCCAGTACTTC. The encoded protein is CASSRDNPWETQYF.

The genes are TRBV30 and TRBJ2-1, with D hard to call. The CDR3 length is 15 residues. Trimming pared 1 base from V and 1 base from J, leaving 11 bases between. Germline CDR1 and CDR2: GTSNPN and SVGIG (reference sequence). The CDR3 protein is CAWSGARNSYNEQFF. The CDR3 region has the DNA TGTGCCTGGAGTGGAGCCAGGAATTCCTACAATGAGCAGTTCTTC. The complete variable domain, with remaining parts taken from reference TRBV30 and TRBJ2-1, reads SQTIHQWPATLVQPVGSPLSLECTVEGTSNPNLYWYRQAAGRGLQLLFYSVGIGQISSEVPQNLSASRPQDRQFILSSKKLLLSDSGFYLCAWSGARNSYNEQFFGPGTRLTVL.

The rearrangement links TRBV19 to TRBJ1-1; 12 positions match TRBD1. The germline V gene has CDR1 LNHDA and CDR2 SQIVND (reference sequence). The CDR3 runs to 17 residues. V gave up 3 bases and J gave up 2 bases; unmatched junction bases: 7. The CDR3 sequence: CASSIRDRGLHNTEAFF. Here the CDR3 DNA reads TGTGCCAGTAGTATCCGGGACAGGGGGCTCCACAACACTGAAGCTTTCTTT. Using reference TRBV19 and TRBJ1-1 for the parts outside the CDR3, the full variable domain is DGGITQSPKYLFRKEGQNVTLSCEQNLNHDAMYWYRQDPGQGLRLIYYSQIVNDFQKGDIAEGYSVSREKKESFPLTVTSAQKNPTAFYLCASSIRDRGLHNTEAFFGQGTRLTVV.

V gene TRBV5-1 combines with J gene TRBJ2-6, with D uncertain. The CDR3 has 15 amino acids. The germline V and J ends were trimmed by 2 bases and 0 bases, with 6 bases remaining between them. CDR1 is SGHRS and CDR2 is YFSETQ in the germline V gene. The CDR3 is CASSLQSSGANVLTF. As DNA, the CDR3 is TGCGCCAGCAGCTTACAGAGCTCTGGGGCCAACGTCCTGACTTTC.

This clone showed up just once. J is TRBJ2-1 and V is TRBV19; a weak D match, TRBD2 (6 bases). Germline CDR1 and CDR2: LNHDA and SQIVND (reference sequence). The V and J ends lost 7 bases and 6 bases respectively, with 10 bases between them. CDR3 length equals 12 residues. The chain's CDR3 is CASTRETNEQFF. CDR3 DNA sequence: TGTGCCAGTACTCGGGAGACCAATGAGCAGTTCTTC.

The chain has TRBV6-5 and TRBJ1-1, with unresolved D. With 7 bases removed from V and 1 base from J, the gap between germline ends came to 16 bases. The germline CDR1 and CDR2 sequences are MNHEY and SVGAGI. This CDR3 spans 15 amino acids. This CDR3 is CASIRTPTSNTEAFF. The DNA of the CDR3 is TGTGCCAGCATTCGAACTCCTACCTCGAACACTGAAGCTTTCTTT.

V is TRBV5-1 and J is TRBJ2-3, with 7 bases lining up with TRBD2. Germline lookup yields CDR1 SGHRS and CDR2 YFSETQ. The length of the CDR3 is 15 residues. Losses at the gene ends were 5 bases for V and 5 bases for J; bases not matched to a gene: 11. DNA for the CDR3: TGCGCCAGCAGTTCCGGGGCGGGAGTGGTAGATACGCAGTATTTT. It yields the protein CASSSGAGVVDTQYF.

The chain is built from TRBV11-2 and TRBJ1-2; D perhaps matches TRBD1 (6 bases). The germline gives CDR1 SGHAT, CDR2 FQNNGV. CDR3 length equals 15 residues. CDR3 loop: CAISRAGGPNYGYTF. CDR3 sequence (DNA): TGTGCGATAAGTCGTGCGGGGGGCCCTAACTATGGCTACACCTTC.

The CDR3 spells CASRGGQSETQYF. CDR3 DNA: TGTGCCAGCAGGGGAGGACAATCCGAGACCCAGTACTTC. J is TRBJ2-5 and V is TRBV28; the D gene is possibly TRBD2 (6 bases). The CDR3 is made up of 13 amino acids. V shed 6 bases and J shed 5 bases, with 13 bases lying between them. Looked up from germline, CDR1 is MDHEN and CDR2 is SYDVKM.